The 21 T cell receptor beta chains listed next were all sequenced from one sample in a study of T cells in Graves' hyperthyroidism and ophthalmopathy (dated by TCRdb to 2018 to 2020). The method was multiplex PCR. The sample was run on an Illumina HiSeq 2000. Amplification of TCR beta CDR3 regions was carried out from RNA transcripts. For the first round of RT-PCR on the TCR CDR3, the HTBI primer set was used together with the Qiagen OneStep RT-PCR kit. TCRdb reprocessing: public reads trimmed at Q25 with fastp, clones called with MiXCR, in-frame beta chains kept. Each record represents a unique CDR3 protein, reported with the most common genes and DNA among its rows. The sample table holds some 460,000 distinct CDR3 sequences, of which approximately 14% were seen once. Jointly, the top ten make up approximately 14% of the sample. Sequenced sample: blood. Every receptor here comes from a woman aged 18-29 years with Graves' hyperthyroidism.

V and J are TRBV7-9 and TRBJ1-2, with D tentatively TRBD1 (5 bases). The CDR3 runs 17 residues. Deletions cut 5 bases from V and 4 bases from J, with 23 bases between. Germline assignment: CDR1 SEHNR and CDR2 FQNEAQ (reference sequence). CDR3 in amino acids: CASSLLTPQGSSYGYTF. CDR3 DNA: TGTGCCAGCAGCCTACTCACCCCCCAGGGCTCTTCCTATGGCTACACCTTC.

This clonotype was seen more than once but under ten times. V gene TRBV7-6 combines with J gene TRBJ1-1, with TRBD1 as a possible D gene (6 bases). V dropped 0 bases and J dropped 2 bases, with 13 bases sitting between them. Germline-derived CDR1 and CDR2 are SGHVS and FNYEAQ. This CDR3 is 16 amino acids long. CDR3 nucleotides: TGTGCCAGCAGCTTAGCAACGGGACACATAAACACTGAAGCTTTCTTT. Translation: CASSLATGHINTEAFF.

This clonotype was detected only a few times. The genes are TRBV27 and TRBJ1-2; TRBD1 agrees at 11 bases. The length of the CDR3 is 15 residues. The ends lost 5 bases at V and 4 bases at J; junction bases unmatched: 6. In germline, CDR1 is MNHEY, CDR2 SMNVEV (reference sequence). The CDR3 bases are TGTGCCAGCAGTCGTCCGGGACAGGGGGTCTATGGCTACACCTTC. Its translation: CASSRPGQGVYGYTF.

This clonotype has ten or more counts. The chain combines TRBV10-3 with TRBJ1-1; TRBD1 matches at 7 bases. V gave up 6 bases and J gave up 3 bases; unmatched junction bases: 7. Per the germline V gene, CDR1 is ENHRY and CDR2 is SYGVKD. There are 14 residues in the CDR3. The CDR3: CAISAYTGDTEAFF. CDR3 sequence (DNA): TGTGCCATCAGCGCGTATACAGGGGACACTGAAGCTTTCTTT.

The rearrangement uses TRBV20-1 and TRBJ2-5, with unresolved D. The CDR3 contains 13 residues. V was shortened by 6 bases and J by 2 bases, with 13 bases between the two germline ends. The germline V gene encodes CDR1 DFQATT and CDR2 SNEGSKA (reference sequence). The CDR3 here is CSAEGLVQETQYF. The CDR3 coding sequence is TGCAGTGCGGAAGGGCTAGTTCAAGAGACCCAGTACTTC.

This clonotype was recorded a few times. The CDR3 region is CSASVEVDEQFF. Written as DNA, the CDR3 is TGCAGTGCTAGTGTAGAGGTGGATGAGCAGTTCTTC. The chain employs TRBV20-1 and TRBJ2-1, with D unresolved. This CDR3 comprises 12 residues. CDR1 is DFQATT and CDR2 is SNEGSKA in the germline V gene (reference sequence). V lost 3 bases, J lost 8 bases, and 11 bases lay in between.

As for this clonotype: This could be a read error, since a much larger clone is one nucleotide away. Without the conserved terminal phenylalanine or tryptophan, this CDR3 likely stems from a read error. J is TRBJ1-1 and V is TRBV28; no reliable D call. V lost 6 bases and J lost 4, with 9 bases in between. CDR1 and CDR2 from the germline V gene are MDHEN and SYDVKM. This CDR3 is 12 amino acids long. CDR3 protein: CASRVGITEAFL. Written as DNA, the CDR3 is TGTGCCAGCAGAGTGGGAATCACTGAAGCTTTCCTT.

The gene calls are TRBV19 and TRBJ1-2; D is unresolved. The V end was cut by 2 bases, the J end by 1 base, with 8 bases between. This CDR3 region has 14 residues. Germline CDR1 is LNHDA and CDR2 is SQIVND (reference sequence). CDR3 residues: CASSIMGVNYGYTF. CDR3 bases: TGTGCCAGTAGTATAATGGGAGTTAACTATGGCTACACCTTC.

There are many counts of this clonotype. The chain carries TRBV6-1 and TRBJ2-7, with D uncertain. The ends were cut back, 5 bases at V and 3 bases at J, with 14 bases in the middle. This CDR3 contains 14 residues. The germline V gene encodes CDR1 MNHNS and CDR2 SASEGT. The CDR3 DNA sequence: TGTGCCAGCAGTTACACTTCGGACGGCTACGAGCAGTACTTC. Its protein is CASSYTSDGYEQYF.

The rearrangement links TRBV5-8 to TRBJ1-4; D call uncertain. The CDR3 contains 14 residues. The ends were cut back, 4 bases at V and 0 bases at J, with 7 bases in the middle. Germline V gives CDR1 SGHTS, CDR2 YDEGEE. This CDR3 reads CASSGMATNEKLFF. The CDR3 DNA follows: TGTGCCAGCAGCGGCATGGCAACTAATGAAAAACTGTTTTTT.

This clonotype has ten or more counts. V usage is TRBV10-3 and J usage is TRBJ2-3; 10 bases are a match to TRBD2. Trimming cost V 6 bases and J 1 base; bases outside gene matches: 4. Germline V gene sequence: CDR1 ENHRY, CDR2 SYGVKD. The CDR3 runs to 15 residues. Here the CDR3 DNA reads TGTGCCATCAGCCTTGGACTAGCGGGCACAGATACGCAGTATTTT. Translated: CAISLGLAGTDTQYF.

This clonotype showed up many times. The V gene is TRBV20-1, the J gene TRBJ2-7; 7 nucleotides line up with TRBD2. The germline V gene has CDR1 DFQATT and CDR2 SNEGSKA (reference sequence). The ends lost 6 bases at V and 0 bases at J; junction bases unmatched: 8. The CDR3 is made up of 14 amino acids. CDR3 sequence (DNA): TGCAGTGCCCCCTGGGAGGGTAGCTCCTACGAGCAGTACTTC. Translation gives CSAPWEGSSYEQYF.

This clonotype was recorded at least ten times. The rearrangement joins TRBV4-1 to TRBJ1-1, with D tentatively TRBD1 (6 bases). The CDR3 totals 16 residues. Per the germline V gene, CDR1 is MGHRA and CDR2 is YSYEKL. The germline V and J ends were trimmed by 0 bases and 3 bases, with 14 bases remaining between them. The CDR3: CASSQEGGRLDTEAFF. CDR3 bases: TGCGCCAGCAGCCAAGAAGGGGGGCGGTTGGACACTGAAGCTTTCTTT.

This clonotype was seen at least ten times. The chain has TRBV7-2 and TRBJ1-3; possibly TRBD1 for D (6 bases). CDR1 and CDR2 (germline): SGHTA, FQGNSA. CDR3 length: 16 amino acids. V was pared by 5 bases and J by 0 bases, with 14 bases between. The CDR3 sequence is CASSLRTDLSGNTIYF. The DNA for the CDR3 is TGTGCCAGCAGCCTCAGGACAGACCTCTCTGGAAACACCATATATTTT.

The table lists this clonotype with many counts. The chain carries TRBV28 and TRBJ2-1; D call uncertain. The germline CDR1 and CDR2 sequences are MDHEN and SYDVKM. The germline V and J ends were trimmed by 1 base and 8 bases, with 18 bases remaining between them. This CDR3 has 16 amino acids. The CDR3 region has the DNA TGTGCCAGCAGTTTATTCCTCCAAGGGCCGTGGGATGAGCAGTTCTTC. This encodes CASSLFLQGPWDEQFF.

V is TRBV5-1 and J is TRBJ1-2; D is perhaps TRBD1 (6 bases). V lost 7 bases to trimming and J lost 4 bases, with 11 bases between them. Per the germline V gene, CDR1 is SGHRS and CDR2 is YFSETQ. The CDR3 loop spans 12 amino acids. CDR3 sequence reads: CASGQGGYGYTF. CDR3 nucleotides: TGCGCCAGCGGCCAAGGGGGCTATGGCTACACCTTC.

In its sample, this clonotype was seen many times. The rearrangement uses TRBV20-1 and TRBJ2-7; D gene unclear. The germline CDR1 and CDR2 sequences are DFQATT and SNEGSKA (reference sequence). Trimming shortened V by 0 bases and J by 6 bases, and 9 bases separated the two germline ends. The CDR3 runs 12 residues. CDR3 sequence reads: CSARDLAAEQYF. The CDR3 DNA follows: TGCAGTGCTAGAGATCTGGCCGCCGAGCAGTACTTC.

The chain carries TRBV29-1 and TRBJ1-4; TRBD1 agrees at 8 bases. Germline CDR1 is SQVTM and CDR2 is ANQGSEA. The length of the CDR3 is 16 residues. The trim removed 0 bases at V and 8 bases at J, leaving 11 bases unmatched. CDR3 sequence (DNA): TGCAGCGTTGAAGATTATGGTGCAGGGGGCCAGGAAAAACTGTTTTTT. It encodes CSVEDYGAGGQEKLFF.

This chain connects TRBV19 to TRBJ1-6; no reliable D call. Trimming removed 5 bases from V and 0 bases from J, with 17 bases in between. The CDR3 runs to 18 residues. The V gene's germline CDR1 is LNHDA and CDR2 SQIVND (reference sequence). The CDR3 region has the DNA TGTGCCAGTAGTTCCTCCCATCCATGGATCTCCTATAATTCACCCCTCCACTTT. Its translation is CASSSSHPWISYNSPLHF. Complete variable domain (other parts from reference TRBV19 and TRBJ1-6): DGGITQSPKYLFRKEGQNVTLSCEQNLNHDAMYWYRQDPGQGLRLIYYSQIVNDFQKGDIAEGYSVSREKKESFPLTVTSAQKNPTAFYLCASSSSHPWISYNSPLHFGNGTRLTVT.

This clonotype was recorded many times. The chain combines TRBV29-1 with TRBJ1-2; tentative D call: TRBD1 (6 bases). The CDR3 is 12 amino acids. Germline V gives CDR1 SQVTM, CDR2 ANQGSEA. Trimming took 5 bases from V and 4 from J, leaving 11 bases between them. This CDR3 is CSVKGQSYGYTF. The CDR3 coding sequence is TGCAGCGTTAAAGGACAGAGCTATGGCTACACCTTC. The full variable domain, rest sourced from reference TRBV29-1 and TRBJ1-2, is SAVISQKPSRDICQRGTSLTIQCQVDSQVTMMFWYRQQPGQSLTLIATANQGSEATYESGFVIDKFPISRPNLTFSTLTVSNMSPEDSSIYLCSVKGQSYGYTFGSGTRLTVV.

This clonotype has at least ten counts. The rearrangement joins TRBV28 to TRBJ1-6, with 7 bases identical to TRBD1. The CDR3 spans 14 residues. The germline V gene encodes CDR1 MDHEN and CDR2 SYDVKM. V gave up 6 bases and J gave up 5 bases; unmatched junction bases: 4. CDR3 sequence: CASREGADNSPLHF. CDR3 nucleotide sequence: TGTGCCAGCAGGGAGGGGGCGGATAATTCACCCCTCCACTTT.